One and the same sample provided the 8 T cell receptor beta chains below, sequenced in a study of blood T cell repertoires in COVID-19. Only in-frame clones appear in the TCRdb table, and some are missing; sequencing was by immunoSEQ multiplex PCR. The profile shows roughly 17,000 clones, 81% of them singletons. The sequencing input was peripheral blood. These receptors originate from a man aged 55 to 70 with acute or convalescent COVID-19.

This clone has only one observation. This chain connects TRBV4-1 to TRBJ2-5, with TRBD1 matching over 8 bases. The CDR3 runs to 14 residues. V gave up 3 bases and J gave up 6 bases; unmatched junction bases: 6. Germline V gives CDR1 MGHRA, CDR2 YSYEKL. The CDR3, as DNA: TGCGCCAGCAGCCAGGGACGGACAGGGAAGACCCAGTACTTC. Translating it yields CASSQGRTGKTQYF.

V usage is TRBV7-3 and J usage is TRBJ1-2; TRBD1 aligns across 7 bases. CDR1 and CDR2 (germline): SGHTA, FQGTGA. The V and J ends lost 5 bases and 3 bases, in that order; junction bases with no gene match: 3. The CDR3 runs 13 residues. CDR3 sequence reads: CASSQTGDYGYTF. CDR3 sequence (DNA): TGTGCCAGCAGCCAAACAGGGGACTATGGCTACACCTTC.

The chain links TRBV9 to TRBJ1-1; the D gene is possibly TRBD1 (5 bases). The CDR3 runs 15 residues. The V end was cut by 4 bases, the J end by 1 base, with 14 bases between. Germline lookup yields CDR1 SGDLS and CDR2 YYNGEE. The CDR3 sequence is CASSMAGLENTEAFF. The CDR3 DNA reads as TGTGCCAGCAGCATGGCAGGGTTGGAGAACACTGAAGCTTTCTTT.

The chain joins TRBV27 to TRBJ2-3, with 8 bases identical to TRBD2. The CDR3 has 14 amino acids. The germline V gene has CDR1 MNHEY and CDR2 SMNVEV (reference sequence). Germline trimming cut 4 bases from V and 7 bases from J; bases unmatched to any gene: 7. This chain's CDR3 is CASSSAGGKYTQYF. CDR3 in DNA: TGTGCCAGCAGTTCCGCGGGGGGCAAATATACGCAGTATTTT.

The gene calls are TRBV7-3 and TRBJ2-3, with TRBD2 as a possible D gene (5 bases). This CDR3 spans 14 amino acids. Germline CDR1 and CDR2: SGHTA and FQGTGA. Trimming shortened V by 1 base and J by 5 bases, and 10 bases separated the two germline ends. The CDR3 DNA is TGTGCCAGCAGCTTAAACACGGAGGTAGATACGCAGTATTTT. Amino acid sequence: CASSLNTEVDTQYF.

V gene TRBV7-3 combines with J gene TRBJ2-3, with D possibly TRBD2 on 6 matching bases. The V and J ends lost 6 bases and 6 bases respectively, with 13 bases between them. The germline V gene encodes CDR1 SGHTA and CDR2 FQGTGA. The CDR3 runs 13 residues. CDR3 loop: CASSLTSSDTQYF. The CDR3 nucleotides read TGTGCCAGCAGTCTGACTAGTTCGGATACGCAGTATTTT. Based on the CDR3 plus reference TRBV7-3 and TRBJ2-3, the full variable domain is GAGVSQTPSNKVTEKGKYVELRCDPISGHTALYWYRQSLGQGPEFLIYFQGTGAADDSGLPNDRFFAVRPEGSVSTLKIQRTERGDSAVYLCASSLTSSDTQYFGPGTRLTVL.

The chain links TRBV5-1 to TRBJ1-2; D is perhaps TRBD1 (5 bases). There are 15 residues in the CDR3. Germline CDR1 is SGHRS and CDR2 is YFSETQ. V was clipped by 2 bases and J by 6 bases, with 17 bases between them. The CDR3 protein is CASSFNGIGTDGYTF. Here the CDR3 DNA reads TGCGCCAGCAGCTTCAACGGGATTGGGACTGATGGCTACACCTTC.

The rearrangement links TRBV7-8 to TRBJ2-2; 13 bases map to TRBD2. The V and J ends lost 5 bases and 6 bases, in that order; junction bases with no gene match: 3. Germline CDR1 and CDR2: SGHVS and FQNEAQ. The CDR3 is made up of 15 amino acids. The CDR3 DNA follows: TGTGCCAGCAGCCAACTAGCGGGGGGGCCCGGGGAGCTGTTTTTT. Its protein is CASSQLAGGPGELFF.